The text below deals with one TCR beta chain. CDR1 is SGHRS and CDR2 is YFSETQ in the germline V gene. V was trimmed by 0 bases and J by 10 bases, leaving 16 bases between them. This CDR3 comprises 15 residues. The source of the sample is a study of cytomegalovirus exposure and HLA in healthy donors. PCR used 60 Vbeta primers and 13 Jbeta primers. Assay: immunoSEQ multiplex PCR; the TCRdb copy retains only in-frame clones and omits some. This sample yields approximately 120,000 clones, of which roughly 18% are seen a single time; approximately 2.6% belongs to the top ten. Sequencing was performed on PBMCs. The rearrangement uses TRBV5-1 and TRBJ1-4; a possible D gene is TRBD1 (6 bases). The TCR originated in a female donor in good health and CMV-seropositive. CDR3: CASSLGDRLGGKLFF. The CDR3 coding sequence is TGCGCCAGCAGCTTGGGAGACAGGTTAGGGGGAAAACTGTTTTTT.